This record concerns one TCR beta chain sequence. The germline CDR1 and CDR2 sequences are LNHDA and SQIVND (reference sequence). Between the trimmed V and J ends, which lost 3 bases and 10 bases, there was a span of 9 bases. The CDR3 contains 11 residues. In the authors' workflow: Nucleated cell counts were estimated from reference gene primer amplification. Profiled with immunoSEQ multiplex PCR; TCRdb holds only in-frame clones, not every one. The DNA gave D and trimming, while V, J and clone size come from that table. The table has fewer than 200,000 clones, 80% seen once; the top ten hold about 6.3%. This record comes from a study of blood T cell repertoires in COVID-19.

This receptor was obtained from a man between 60 and 70 years old with acute or convalescent COVID-19. Material: peripheral blood. V is TRBV19 and J is TRBJ1-2, with a tentative D call TRBD1 (6 bases). The DNA for the CDR3 is TGTGCCAGTAGTATTGACAGGACCTACACCTTC. Translated, it gives CASSIDRTYTF. Full variable domain (outside the CDR3, taken from reference TRBV19 and TRBJ1-2): DGGITQSPKYLFRKEGQNVTLSCEQNLNHDAMYWYRQDPGQGLRLIYYSQIVNDFQKGDIAEGYSVSREKKESFPLTVTSAQKNPTAFYLCASSIDRTYTFGSGTRLTVV.